A selection of T cell receptor beta chains follows, all from one sample in a study of response to subunit inactivated influenza vaccine. TCRdb passed the RT-PCR reads through MiXCR, listing each CDR3 protein once. The sample has roughly 500,000 distinct CDR3 sequences; about 25% are singletons. The sequencing used CD4+ T cells sorted from PBMCs, collected 4 to 6 days after vaccination. The receptors were gathered from a man aged 50 or older who received an inactivated influenza vaccine. Both conserved end residues are part of each CDR3. Each record gives: V gene, clone size, J gene, D gene, CDR3 protein. A D gene is named only where the DNA matches it firmly. Part of the rows lack a size; the others show once, few, many or a class for expanded clones.

>TRBV29-1|few|TRBJ2-2|TRBD2
CSATKTSGVTGELFF
>TRBV20-1|.|TRBJ2-2|TRBD1
CSARKIGQGAGGELFF
>TRBV3-1|.|TRBJ2-5|.
CASSQVERRTQWETQYF
>TRBV7-9|.|TRBJ2-4|.
CASSLIGRGWEKNIQYF
>TRBV5-1|few|TRBJ2-5|.
CASSSEGGMTQTQYF
>TRBV6-2/TRBV6-3|few|TRBJ2-1|.
CASSYSPGEGNEQFF
>TRBV2|.|TRBJ2-1|.
CASTQYGGSYNEQFF
>TRBV7-9|few|TRBJ1-5|.
CASSSQGNNQPQHF
>TRBV7-2|few|TRBJ2-3|.
CASSLRRALADTQYF
>TRBV20-1|few|TRBJ1-2|.
CSARDSTNYGYTF
>TRBV12-3/TRBV12-4|.|TRBJ1-1|.
CASHSRGVNTEAFF
>TRBV10-3|.|TRBJ2-3|TRBD1
CAIRGGQGEDTQYF
>TRBV4-2|few|TRBJ1-3|.
CASSQDWVIAGNTIYF
>TRBV6-2/TRBV6-3|.|TRBJ1-1|.
CASKGYGTEAFF
>TRBV2|few|TRBJ2-1|TRBD2
CASSGGGLAGGNSYNEQFF
>TRBV7-2|.|TRBJ2-7|TRBD2
CASSLVAGGGSYEQYF
>TRBV3-1|.|TRBJ1-2|.
CASSQRGEYGYTF
>TRBV6-5|.|TRBJ1-6|.
CASSYSLTEHSPLHF
>TRBV7-2|.|TRBJ2-7|.
CASSLRERLSEQYF
>TRBV7-2|few|TRBJ2-3|.
CASSFASRADTQYF
>TRBV6-1|few|TRBJ1-1|TRBD1
CASSHRDSYYNTEAFF
>TRBV7-8|few|TRBJ2-7|.
CASRPSGHYEQYF
>TRBV28|.|TRBJ2-3|.
CAPTRGGPDTQYF
>TRBV18|.|TRBJ1-1|.
CASSPLRGETEAFF
>TRBV30|few|TRBJ2-5|.
CAWSGGDRRTQYF
>TRBV20-1|few|TRBJ2-3|TRBD1
CSAGGQGPADTQYF
>TRBV12-3/TRBV12-4|.|TRBJ2-1|TRBD2
CASRFSGRTLSSYNEQFF
>TRBV10-3|.|TRBJ2-5|.
CAISERGAGETQYF
>TRBV6-5|.|TRBJ2-1|.
CASSYSIQGSYNEQSF
>TRBV5-1|.|TRBJ2-3|.
CASSLGQIADTQYF
>TRBV25-1|few|TRBJ2-1|TRBD2
CASSESGISYNEQFF
>TRBV20-1|few|TRBJ2-1|.
CSATRGQNSYNEQFF
>TRBV10-2|.|TRBJ1-5|.
CASTRQGFQPQHF
>TRBV25-1|.|TRBJ2-7|TRBD2
CASSALGGEAYEQYF
>TRBV6-1|few|TRBJ2-3|.
CASRRAPTTTDTQYF
>TRBV9|.|TRBJ2-2|.
CASSLGPRSGELFF
>TRBV12-3/TRBV12-4|.|TRBJ2-7|TRBD2
CASTMGGVAYEQYF
>TRBV19|.|TRBJ2-1|.
CASSIGGPSYNEQFF
>TRBV5-1|.|TRBJ1-2|TRBD1
CASSLNRGTYGYTF